The sequence of this T cell receptor beta chain was determined in a study of early stage breast cancer tumors. Study details: ER+/PR+/HER2- status applied to about 80% of the 16 invasive breast tumors. Samples were sequenced at about 10-fold average coverage. The study's findings and limits: Blood repertoires resembled normal breast more than tumor.

On this clone: Antigen: not known.

Per germline, CDR1 SGHTA and CDR2 FQGNSA. V dropped 0 bases and J dropped 2 bases, with 3 bases sitting between them. There are 13 residues in the CDR3. The method was immunoSEQ multiplex PCR; TCRdb's version includes in-frame clones alone and lacks a portion of them. The sample consists of over 25,000 clones, 72% of them appearing once. Source material: blood. The gene calls are TRBV7-2 and TRBJ2-3; D unresolved. The sequence was obtained from a person aged 50-59 years with breast cancer. The CDR3, as DNA: TGTGCCAGCAGCTTAGCGAACACAGATACGCAGTATTTT. Protein product: CASSLANTDTQYF.